This T cell receptor (beta chain) was recovered during a study of T-cell memory formation after mild COVID-19. Notes on the study in general: Within pre-infection memory, some responding clones were found, suggesting cross-reactive memory joined. Clones that contracted from day 15 to 85 had balanced CD4/CD8; later expanders were CD4+ biased.

CDR3 length equals 15 residues. V lost 2 bases to trimming and J lost 2 bases, with 13 bases between them. Germline V CDR1 and CDR2: SGHTA, FQGNSA. From the 5' RACE reads, TCRdb called clonotypes with MiXCR, one entry per CDR3 protein. The table has 120,000 or so distinct CDR3 sequences, about a sixth seen once. With respect to this clonotype: Its target is unknown.

Sequenced: PBMCs or a T cell subset sorted from them (not recorded which). This clonotype was sampled from a man between 18 and 35 years old who had mild COVID-19 (a few samples of this study predate the infection). Cell type and time point are not known. The chain carries TRBV7-2 and TRBJ2-7; possibly TRBD2 for D (6 bases). CDR3 bases: TGTGCCAGCAGCTTATTCATAGGAGGGACCTACGAGCAGTACGTC. Its translation: CASSLFIGGTYEQYV.